This TCR beta chain was sequenced for a study of T cell responses to AZD1222 COVID-19 vaccine. General study results and limits: The number of AZD1222 recipients seropositive at baseline was only 6 or 7. Nearly half of spike-specific TCRs reportedly go after variant regions that carry no mutations. Donors, mostly white British, included more females; clonal diversity was possibly underestimated.

V lost 3 bases to trimming and J lost 8 bases, with 13 bases between them. Germline CDR1 reads SGHDN; CDR2 reads FVKESK. This CDR3 contains 13 residues. The method was immunoSEQ multiplex PCR; TCRdb's version includes in-frame clones alone and lacks a portion of them. This table holds about 68,000 clones, about 80% found once. A word on this clone: Its antigen is not identified.

The V gene is TRBV14, the J gene TRBJ1-2; TRBD1 might be the D (5 bases). This specimen consisted of peripheral blood, obtained on day 0 of AZD1222 vaccination. The TCR originated in an adult in good health. DNA of the CDR3: TGTGCCAGCAGCCACGGGGCCCAGTGGGGCTACACCTTC. Protein product: CASSHGAQWGYTF.